The 27 T cell receptor beta chains listed next were all sequenced from one sample in a study of vaccination and CD4 T cells after COVID-19. These receptors' antigens are unknown. Treatment noted: roughly nine-day PBMC culture with coronavirus spike peptide pools or control peptides (ViraFEST assay). An Oncomine TCR Beta short-read assay was used to sequence the DNA from cultured CD4+ T cells. TCRdb recomputed calls from the PCR reads with MiXCR, one row per CDR3 protein. The table has 2,500 to 3,000 distinct CDR3 sequences, under 80% seen once. Sequencing used CD4+ T cells from blood, cultured in vitro. The receptors were gathered from a human donor who had recovered from COVID-19.

The chain couples TRBV6-2 or TRBV6-3 to TRBJ2-7; perhaps TRBD2 as D (6 bases). Trimming took 4 bases from V and 3 from J, leaving 13 bases between them. The CDR3 length is 14 residues. Per germline, CDR1 MNHEY and CDR2 SVGEGT. CDR3: CASSLNAGLYEQYF. DNA of the CDR3: TGTGCCAGCAGTTTGAATGCGGGGCTCTACGAGCAGTACTTC.

This sequence joins TRBV7-2 and TRBJ1-2; the match to TRBD1 covers 7 bases. CDR3 length: 14 amino acids. Unmatched junction bases numbered 6, after V lost 5 bases and J lost 3 bases. Germline CDR1 reads SGHTA; CDR2 reads FQGNSA. This chain's CDR3 is CASSPDRAYYGYTF. DNA of the CDR3: TGTGCCAGCAGCCCCGACAGGGCTTACTATGGCTACACCTTC. The full variable domain, rest sourced from reference TRBV7-2 and TRBJ1-2, is GAGVSQSPSNKVTEKGKDVELRCDPISGHTALYWYRQSLGQGLEFLIYFQGNSAPDKSGLPSDRFSAERTGGSVSTLTIQRTQQEDSAVYLCASSPDRAYYGYTFGSGTRLTVV.

This clonotype was recorded only once. The chain employs TRBV20-1 and TRBJ1-2; D may be TRBD1 (6 bases). The V gene's germline CDR1 is DFQATT and CDR2 SNEGSKA (reference sequence). The V and J ends lost 5 bases and 0 bases respectively, with 19 bases between them. The CDR3 is made up of 16 amino acids. For the CDR3, the DNA is TGCAGTGCTCCTAGGGTTTTGGGGGCGTCTAACTATGGCTACACCTTC. This sequence encodes CSAPRVLGASNYGYTF.

The V call is TRBV24-1, the J call TRBJ2-1; D is unresolved. Germline V gene sequence: CDR1 KGHDR, CDR2 SFDVKD. V lost 8 bases, J lost 0 bases, and 25 bases lay in between. There are 19 residues in the CDR3. The CDR3 sequence: CATTLGPRPTPYSYNEQFF. The CDR3 bases are TGTGCCACCACCCTTGGGCCCCGACCGACACCATACTCCTACAATGAGCAGTTCTTC.

This chain joins TRBV7-2 and TRBJ2-7; TRBD2 aligns across 7 bases. Germline values: CDR1 SGHTA, CDR2 FQGNSA. Trimming took 3 bases from V and 4 from J; bases not matched to a gene: 3. The CDR3 totals 13 residues. The CDR3 bases are TGTGCCAGCAGCTTGGGGCGGGAGTACGAGCAGTACTTC. It encodes CASSLGREYEQYF.

The chain couples TRBV5-6 to TRBJ2-7; D is possibly TRBD1 (5 bases). V lost 4 bases, J lost 13 bases, and 15 bases lay in between. Per the germline V gene, CDR1 is SGHDT and CDR2 is YYEEEE. This CDR3 contains 11 residues. The CDR3 DNA sequence: TGTGCCAGCAGCGCGGACAAGGTGATCTACTTC. Encoded protein: CASSADKVIYF.

This clonotype has more than one count but fewer than ten. This sequence joins TRBV10-3 and TRBJ2-2; D is unresolved. V lost 7 bases, J lost 4 bases, and 16 bases lay in between. The CDR3 has 15 residues. CDR1 and CDR2 from the germline V gene are ENHRY and SYGVKD. The CDR3 sequence: CAITPTDTTTGELFF. DNA for the CDR3: TGTGCCATCACTCCCACTGACACCACCACCGGGGAGCTGTTTTTT.

In this sample, this clonotype turned up once. The chain joins TRBV7-3 to TRBJ1-5; D unclear. Trimming cost V 3 bases and J 4 bases, with 7 bases left between them. This CDR3 region has 13 residues. Per germline, CDR1 SGHTA and CDR2 FQGTGA. CDR3 region: CASSLSPNQPQHF. For the CDR3, the DNA is TGTGCCAGCAGCTTGAGTCCGAATCAGCCCCAGCATTTT.

This clonotype has only a few counts. The rearrangement uses TRBV15 and TRBJ1-1; D not resolved. V shed 9 bases and J shed 0 bases, with 17 bases lying between them. Germline assignment: CDR1 LNHNV and CDR2 YYDKDF (reference sequence). The CDR3 is made up of 15 amino acids. The DNA of the CDR3 is TGTGCCACGAAAGAAGGGAATCGAATGAACACTGAAGCTTTCTTT. The encoded protein is CATKEGNRMNTEAFF. Full variable domain (rest looked up from reference TRBV15 and TRBJ1-1): DAMVIQNPRYQVTQFGKPVTLSCSQTLNHNVMYWYQQKSSQAPKLLFHYYDKDFNNEADTPDNFQSRRPNTSFCFLDIRSPGLGDTAMYLCATKEGNRMNTEAFFGQGTRLTVV.

The gene calls are TRBV6-1 and TRBJ1-2; D perhaps matches TRBD1 (6 bases). The germline CDR1 and CDR2 sequences are MNHNS and SASEGT. The length of the CDR3 is 15 residues. V was clipped by 3 bases and J by 4 bases, with 15 bases between them. DNA of the CDR3: TGTGCCAGCAGTGACCACAGGGCGGTCGCCTATGGCTACACCTTC. Translating gives CASSDHRAVAYGYTF.

The chain links TRBV24-1 to TRBJ1-5; 7 positions match TRBD1. The CDR3 runs 15 residues. In germline, CDR1 is KGHDR, CDR2 SFDVKD. The V and J ends lost 4 bases and 6 bases, in that order; junction bases with no gene match: 8. The CDR3 sequence is CATSDLGQVGQPQHF. CDR3 bases: TGTGCCACCAGTGACCTCGGACAGGTGGGTCAGCCCCAGCATTTT.

CDR3 region: CASSDPGEGADEQYF. CDR3 in DNA: TGTGCCAGCAGTGACCCGGGAGAGGGAGCCGACGAGCAGTACTTC. The rearrangement links TRBV2 to TRBJ2-7; maybe TRBD2 (6 bases). CDR3 length: 15 residues. V was pared by 3 bases and J by 5 bases, with 17 bases between. Germline V lookup: CDR1 SNHLY, CDR2 FYNNEI. The variable domain in full, with the rest retrieved from reference TRBV2 and TRBJ2-7, is EPEVTQTPSHQVTQMGQEVILRCVPISNHLYFYWYRQILGQKVEFLVSFYNNEISEKSEIFDDQFSVERPDGSNFTLKIRSTKLEDSAMYFCASSDPGEGADEQYFGPGTRLTVT.

The rearrangement uses TRBV6-5 and TRBJ2-1; 15 bases are a match to TRBD2. The CDR3 totals 18 residues. Looked up from germline, CDR1 is MNHEY and CDR2 is SVGAGI. Unmatched junction bases numbered 9, after V lost 0 bases and J lost 9 bases. CDR3 in amino acids: CASSYSRTSGGVFGEQFF. CDR3 nucleotide sequence: TGTGCCAGCAGTTACTCAAGGACTAGCGGGGGGGTGTTCGGTGAGCAGTTCTTC.

DNA for the CDR3: TGTGCCAGCAGCTTAGCGTTCAGGGGGATTCGGAACTATGGCTACACCTTC. The encoded protein is CASSLAFRGIRNYGYTF. This chain connects TRBV7-2 to TRBJ1-2, with 7 bases that match TRBD1. V trimming: 0 bases; J trimming: 2 bases; junction bases outside the gene matches: 9. Germline V lookup: CDR1 SGHTA, CDR2 FQGNSA. The CDR3 spans 17 residues. Based on the CDR3 plus reference TRBV7-2 and TRBJ1-2, the full variable domain is GAGVSQSPSNKVTEKGKDVELRCDPISGHTALYWYRQSLGQGLEFLIYFQGNSAPDKSGLPSDRFSAERTGGSVSTLTIQRTQQEDSAVYLCASSLAFRGIRNYGYTFGSGTRLTVV.

V is TRBV6-5 and J is TRBJ1-2, with D possibly matching TRBD1 (5 bases). Trimming cost V 0 bases and J 2 bases, with 7 bases left between them. The germline CDR1 and CDR2 sequences are MNHEY and SVGAGI. This CDR3 is 14 amino acids long. The chain's CDR3 is CASSYSGGNYGYTF. The CDR3 coding sequence is TGTGCCAGCAGTTACTCGGGGGGAAACTATGGCTACACCTTC.

The chain links TRBV20-1 to TRBJ2-5; D is unresolved. Per the germline V gene, CDR1 is DFQATT and CDR2 is SNEGSKA (reference sequence). This CDR3 spans 14 amino acids. Trimming pared 5 bases from V and 1 base from J, leaving 14 bases between. The CDR3 DNA is TGCAGTGCTGCCCGTTTCCTGTTCCAAGAGACCCAGTACTTC. As protein: CSAARFLFQETQYF.

V is TRBV6-5 and J is TRBJ1-2, with D perhaps TRBD1 (5 bases). The germline V gene encodes CDR1 MNHEY and CDR2 SVGAGI. This CDR3 is 15 amino acids long. V gave up 2 bases and J gave up 0 bases, with 10 bases separating them. The CDR3 loop is CASSYGRDTNYGYTF. The DNA of the CDR3 is TGTGCCAGCAGTTACGGCAGGGATACTAACTATGGCTACACCTTC.

The V gene is TRBV20-1, the J gene TRBJ1-1, with D possibly being TRBD1 (5 bases). The V end was cut by 1 base, the J end by 8 bases, with 11 bases between. Germline V gives CDR1 DFQATT, CDR2 SNEGSKA (reference sequence). This CDR3 region has 12 residues. This CDR3 is CSARAPQGEAFF. In DNA form, the CDR3 reads TGCAGTGCTAGAGCCCCTCAGGGAGAAGCTTTCTTT.

The chain employs TRBV20-1 and TRBJ2-5; 7 bases agree with TRBD1. The CDR3 contains 15 residues. J gave up 4 bases and V 3 bases, and 11 bases lay outside the gene matches. Germline assignment: CDR1 DFQATT and CDR2 SNEGSKA (reference sequence). CDR3 in amino acids: CSASEDRALTETQYF. The CDR3 bases are TGCAGTGCTAGCGAAGACAGGGCTCTGACAGAGACCCAGTACTTC.

This clonotype showed up just once. This chain connects TRBV19 to TRBJ1-1; D uncertain. Germline V gene sequence: CDR1 LNHDA, CDR2 SQIVND (reference sequence). The germline V and J ends were trimmed by 4 bases and 8 bases, with 8 bases remaining between them. The CDR3 sequence is 11 residues long. Written as DNA, the CDR3 is TGTGCCAGTAGTAATAATCGGGAAGCTTTCTTT. This translates into CASSNNREAFF.

This chain joins TRBV7-9 and TRBJ2-2; D uncertain. V was trimmed by 1 base and J by 7 bases, leaving 4 bases between them. The CDR3 consists of 12 residues. Germline V gene lookup returns CDR1 SEHNR and CDR2 FQNEAQ (reference sequence). The CDR3 protein is CASSLDSGELFF. In DNA, the CDR3 is TGTGCCAGCAGCTTAGATAGCGGGGAGCTGTTTTTT.

The chain uses TRBV27 and TRBJ1-2; unclear D gene. The V gene's germline CDR1 is MNHEY and CDR2 SMNVEV (reference sequence). V lost 5 bases to trimming and J lost 3 bases, with 10 bases between them. CDR3 length: 13 amino acids. CDR3 nucleotides: TGTGCCAGCAGTCCTGTCAACTACTATGGCTACACCTTC. Its translation: CASSPVNYYGYTF.

The rearrangement joins TRBV10-3 to TRBJ1-2; D is unclear. The V and J ends lost 3 bases and 7 bases respectively, with 12 bases between them. CDR1 and CDR2 from the germline V gene are ENHRY and SYGVKD. This CDR3 has 13 residues. In DNA form, the CDR3 reads TGTGCCATCAGTGATAAACACCCAACTGGCTACACCTTC. This sequence encodes CAISDKHPTGYTF.

In DNA form, the CDR3 reads TGTGCCAGCAGCCGGGACAGGGCCATTAGCAATCAGCCCCAGCATTTT. It codes for CASSRDRAISNQPQHF. The chain employs TRBV27 and TRBJ1-5; 9 nucleotides align to TRBD1. Germline CDR1 MNHEY, CDR2 SMNVEV (reference sequence). The junction had 6 bases not matched to a gene; V was cut back by 6 bases and J by 0 bases. The CDR3 has 16 residues.

This clonotype counts as large. The rearrangement uses TRBV6-5 and TRBJ1-6; possible D gene TRBD1, 5 bases. Germline V gene data show CDR1 as MNHEY and CDR2 as SVGAGI. V was clipped by 4 bases and J by 0 bases, with 16 bases between them. This CDR3 has 18 amino acids. CDR3 loop: CASSSQGLLSSYNSPLHF. The CDR3 DNA follows: TGTGCCAGCAGTTCCCAGGGCCTATTGAGCTCCTATAATTCACCCCTCCACTTT.

The chain combines TRBV7-2 with TRBJ1-2, with D possibly TRBD1 on 5 matching bases. The CDR3 sequence is 13 residues long. Trimming pared 4 bases from V and 3 bases from J, leaving 9 bases between. CDR1 and CDR2 from the germline V gene are SGHTA and FQGNSA. The CDR3 nucleotides are TGTGCCAGCAGCTCCGGGACCGACTATGGCTACACCTTC. Translating gives CASSSGTDYGYTF. Supplemented by reference TRBV7-2 and TRBJ1-2, the full variable domain reads GAGVSQSPSNKVTEKGKDVELRCDPISGHTALYWYRQSLGQGLEFLIYFQGNSAPDKSGLPSDRFSAERTGGSVSTLTIQRTQQEDSAVYLCASSSGTDYGYTFGSGTRLTVV.

This clonotype has a handful of counts. The J gene is TRBJ2-4, the V gene TRBV6-1; D gene uncertain. The CDR3 covers 8 residues. In germline, CDR1 is MNHNS, CDR2 SASEGT. The CDR3 DNA sequence: TGTACCAAGGACATTCAGTACTTC. Translated: CTKDIQYF.